These T cell receptor beta chains were read from a single sample in a study of T cells in Graves' hyperthyroidism and ophthalmopathy. TCRdb passed the multiplex PCR reads through MiXCR, listing each CDR3 protein once. The table lists some 760,000 distinct CDR3 sequences, around 13% of them singletons. What was sequenced was blood. The source of these receptors is a young woman with Graves' hyperthyroidism. Each CDR3 is given with its conserved first and last residue. The D gene is left open where the match is weak. Some rows mark clone size as missing; the rest say once, few, many or name a class of expanded clone.

clone size	V gene	J gene	D gene	CDR3 DNA	CDR3 protein
many	TRBV29-1	TRBJ2-1	TRBD1	TGCAGCGTTGAGCCCAGGGGGCTTTTTCTTAGCTCCTACAATGAGCAGTTCTTC	CSVEPRGLFLSSYNEQFF
few	TRBV16	TRBJ2-7	-	TGTGCCAGCAGCCAATCTTATAGAACCTACGAGCAGTACTTC	CASSQSYRTYEQYF
-	TRBV20-1	TRBJ2-1	TRBD2	TGCAGTGCTATTGCGGGAGGACGTAATGAGCAGTTCTTC	CSAIAGGRNEQFF
few	TRBV10-3	TRBJ2-3	TRBD2	TGTGCCATCTCTACGACTAGCGGGAGGGCCGGGATAGATACGCAGTATTTT	CAISTTSGRAGIDTQYF
few	TRBV18	TRBJ1-1	-	TGTGCCAGCCCTCCCACCGGGAACACTGAAGCTTTCTTT	CASPPTGNTEAFF
few	TRBV29-1	TRBJ2-1	-	TGCAGCGTTGAAATCGGGAGCGGCGGATCCTACAATGAGCAGTTCTTC	CSVEIGSGGSYNEQFF
many	TRBV30	TRBJ2-3	TRBD2	TGTGCCTGGAGTATTACTAGCGGGAACTCAGATACGCAGTATTTT	CAWSITSGNSDTQYF
-	TRBV7-9	TRBJ1-6	TRBD1	TGTGCCAGCACGACGGACAGGGTGGGTAATTCACCCCTCCACTTT	CASTTDRVGNSPLHF
-	TRBV12-3/TRBV12-4	TRBJ1-2	-	TGTGCCAGCAGCGACCTCGGACAGTCGGGTGGCTACACCTTC	CASSDLGQSGGYTF
many	TRBV12-3/TRBV12-4	TRBJ2-7	TRBD2	TGTGCCAGCAGTATAAGGACTAGCGTCTCCTACGAGCAGTACTTC	CASSIRTSVSYEQYF